The TCR beta chain under discussion was sequenced for a study of OX40 agonist ivuxolimab in advanced cancers. Looking at the study overall: Subjects had a mean age of 60 years, with a range of about 23 to 79; almost 85% were male.

The CDR3 is made up of 18 amino acids. V was pared by 0 bases and J by 3 bases, with 13 bases of the junction left unmatched. From germline, CDR1 is SGHRS and CDR2 YFSETQ. Only in-frame clones appear in the TCRdb table, and some are missing; sequencing was by immunoSEQ multiplex PCR. The repertoire consists of over 70,000 clones, with 70% to 90% occurring once and the leading ten covering roughly 0.3%. Exclusion of a patient followed from autoimmune disease history or systemic immunosuppression. Specimen: CD4+ or CD8+ T cells sorted from blood, collected in a trial of the OX40 agonist ivuxolimab. The receptor was isolated from an adult with an advanced solid tumor such as melanoma, head and neck, liver or kidney cancer. The V gene is TRBV5-1, the J gene TRBJ2-5; 8 bases are shared with TRBD2. The CDR3 loop reads CASSLAGRRTSREETQYF. CDR3 DNA sequence: TGCGCCAGCAGCTTGGCTGGACGGAGGACTAGCCGGGAAGAGACCCAGTACTTC.